Each of the 8 T cell receptor beta chains below was sequenced from the same sample in a study of blood T cell repertoires in COVID-19. Some clones are missing from TCRdb's copy, which holds only in-frame ones; the method was immunoSEQ multiplex PCR. The data hold about 160,000 clones, with roughly 80% observed a single time. Sequenced: peripheral blood. The receptors come from a woman aged 40 to 50 with COVID-19, enrolled during active disease.

There are a few counts of this clone. CDR3 coding DNA: TGTGCCAGCAGCACGATCAAGCCCCCCGGGGAGCTGTTTTTT. This encodes CASSTIKPPGELFF. The chain couples TRBV28 to TRBJ2-2, with unresolved D. The germline CDR1 and CDR2 sequences are MDHEN and SYDVKM. Trimming pared 6 bases from V and 6 bases from J, leaving 14 bases between. The CDR3 has 14 residues.

The gene calls are TRBV5-1 and TRBJ2-3; a weak D match, TRBD1 (8 bases). Germline values: CDR1 SGHRS, CDR2 YFSETQ. The V end was cut by 2 bases, the J end by 6 bases, with 16 bases between. The CDR3 spans 15 residues. CDR3 residues: CASSFQGAGGDTQYF. The CDR3 DNA reads as TGCGCCAGCAGCTTCCAGGGGGCCGGGGGGGATACGCAGTATTTT. The variable domain in full, completed from reference TRBV5-1 and TRBJ2-3, reads KAGVTQTPRYLIKTRGQQVTLSCSPISGHRSVSWYQQTPGQGLQFLFEYFSETQRNKGNFPGRFSGRQFSNSRSEMNVSTLELGDSALYLCASSFQGAGGDTQYFGPGTRLTVL.

This rearrangement joins TRBV10-3 to TRBJ2-1, with a possible D match to TRBD1 (6 bases). The V gene's germline CDR1 is ENHRY and CDR2 SYGVKD. Trimming pared 10 bases from V and 3 bases from J, leaving 10 bases between. This CDR3 has 12 amino acids. DNA for the CDR3: TGTGCCACCGGGGACAACTACAATGAGCAGTTCTTC. This gives the protein CATGDNYNEQFF.

V gene TRBV7-9 combines with J gene TRBJ1-4; 7 bases align to TRBD1. V shed 7 bases, J shed 0 bases, and the junction held 5 bases outside the gene matches. Germline V gene data show CDR1 as SEHNR and CDR2 as FQNEAQ (reference sequence). The CDR3 consists of 15 residues. In DNA form, the CDR3 reads TGTGCCAGCAACCCAGGGGGGCCAACTAATGAAAAACTGTTTTTT. It specifies CASNPGGPTNEKLFF.

The chain joins TRBV5-4 to TRBJ2-5, with D perhaps TRBD2 (5 bases). The V and J ends lost 1 base and 4 bases respectively, with 14 bases between them. This CDR3 region has 15 residues. The germline CDR1 and CDR2 sequences are SGHNT and YYREEE (reference sequence). The CDR3 sequence is CASSLSGIHSETQYF. In DNA, the CDR3 is TGTGCCAGCAGCTTGTCGGGGATCCACTCAGAGACCCAGTACTTC.

The chain recombines TRBV5-4 with TRBJ2-1; TRBD1 agrees at 10 bases. The CDR3 sequence is 16 residues long. The V and J ends lost 5 bases and 5 bases, in that order; junction bases with no gene match: 10. The germline gives CDR1 SGHNT, CDR2 YYREEE (reference sequence). The CDR3 reads CASRTGGRSVDNEQFF. The CDR3, as DNA: TGTGCCAGCAGGACAGGGGGCAGGTCAGTTGACAATGAGCAGTTCTTC.

The rearrangement links TRBV28 to TRBJ2-3, with 7 bases matching TRBD1. V was clipped by 9 bases and J by 1 base; unmatched bases: 7. The CDR3 is 14 residues long. CDR1 and CDR2 (germline): MDHEN, SYDVKM. The CDR3 protein is CARFHGTGTDTQYF. DNA for the CDR3: TGTGCCAGGTTTCACGGGACAGGCACAGATACGCAGTATTTT.

The V and J genes are TRBV7-6 and TRBJ2-3, with D possibly TRBD2 on 7 matching bases. The V gene's germline CDR1 is SGHVS and CDR2 FNYEAQ. The V and J ends lost 2 bases and 2 bases respectively, with 14 bases between them. The CDR3 is 16 residues long. Here the CDR3 reads CASSLRGGPPTDTQYF. In nucleotides, the CDR3 is TGTGCCAGCAGCTTAAGGGGGGGCCCTCCCACAGATACGCAGTATTTT.